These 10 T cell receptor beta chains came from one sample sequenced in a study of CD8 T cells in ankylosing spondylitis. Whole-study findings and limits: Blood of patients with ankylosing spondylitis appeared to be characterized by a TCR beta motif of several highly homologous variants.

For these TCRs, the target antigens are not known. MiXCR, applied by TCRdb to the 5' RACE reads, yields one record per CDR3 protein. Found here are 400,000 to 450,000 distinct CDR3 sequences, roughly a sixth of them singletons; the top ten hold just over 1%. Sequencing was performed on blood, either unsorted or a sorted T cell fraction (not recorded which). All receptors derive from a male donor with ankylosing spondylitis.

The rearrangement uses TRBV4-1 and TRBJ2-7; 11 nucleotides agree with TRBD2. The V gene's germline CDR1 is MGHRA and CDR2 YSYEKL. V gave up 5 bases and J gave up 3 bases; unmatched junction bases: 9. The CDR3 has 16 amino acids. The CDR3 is CASSKRGLAENYEQYF. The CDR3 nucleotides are TGCGCCAGCAGCAAAAGGGGACTAGCGGAGAACTACGAGCAGTACTTC.

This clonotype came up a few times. The CDR3 protein is CASRSRFNYGYTF. The CDR3 nucleotides are TGTGCCAGCAGATCCAGATTTAACTATGGCTACACCTTC. This rearrangement joins TRBV6-1 to TRBJ1-2; no firm D call. In germline, CDR1 is MNHNS, CDR2 SASEGT. This CDR3 spans 13 amino acids. V lost 6 bases to trimming and J lost 1 base, with 9 bases between them.

CDR3 region: CASSYQVRTSAHGELFF. DNA of the CDR3: TGTGCCAGCAGTTACCAGGTCAGGACTAGTGCGCACGGGGAGCTGTTTTTT. The chain carries TRBV12-3 or TRBV12-4 and TRBJ2-2; the match to TRBD2 covers 7 bases. The V and J ends lost 4 bases and 7 bases, in that order; junction bases with no gene match: 15. This CDR3 spans 17 amino acids.

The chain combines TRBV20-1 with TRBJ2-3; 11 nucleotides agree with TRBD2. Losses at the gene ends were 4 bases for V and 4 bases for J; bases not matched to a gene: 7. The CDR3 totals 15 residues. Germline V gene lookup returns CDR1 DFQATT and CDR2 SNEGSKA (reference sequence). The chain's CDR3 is CSAIRSGGASDTQYF. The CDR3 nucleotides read TGCAGTGCTATCCGTAGCGGGGGGGCATCAGATACGCAGTATTTT.

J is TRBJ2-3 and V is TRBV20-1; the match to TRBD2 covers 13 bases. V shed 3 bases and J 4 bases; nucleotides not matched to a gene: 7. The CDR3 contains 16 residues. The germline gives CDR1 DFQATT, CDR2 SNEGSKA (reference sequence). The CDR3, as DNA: TGCAGTGCTAGGTCCTGGACTAGCGGGAGAGCAGATACGCAGTATTTT. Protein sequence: CSARSWTSGRADTQYF.

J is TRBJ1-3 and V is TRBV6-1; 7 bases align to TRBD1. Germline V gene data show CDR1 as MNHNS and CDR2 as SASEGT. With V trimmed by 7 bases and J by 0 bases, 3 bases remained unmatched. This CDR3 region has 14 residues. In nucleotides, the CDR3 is TGTGCCAGCAATGACAGGGCCTCTGGAAACACCATATATTTT. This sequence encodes CASNDRASGNTIYF.

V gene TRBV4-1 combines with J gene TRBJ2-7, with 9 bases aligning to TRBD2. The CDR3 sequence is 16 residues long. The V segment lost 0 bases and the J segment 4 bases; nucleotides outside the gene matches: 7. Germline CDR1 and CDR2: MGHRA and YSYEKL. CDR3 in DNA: TGCGCCAGCAGCCAAGATAATGCGGGAGGGCGGTACGAGCAGTACTTC. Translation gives CASSQDNAGGRYEQYF.

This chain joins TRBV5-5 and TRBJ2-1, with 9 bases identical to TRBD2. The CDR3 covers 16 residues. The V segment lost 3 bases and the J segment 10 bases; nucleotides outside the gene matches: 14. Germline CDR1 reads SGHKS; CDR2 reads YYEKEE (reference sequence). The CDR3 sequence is CASSSAGTSSGVEQFF. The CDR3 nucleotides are TGTGCCAGCAGCTCTGCCGGGACTAGCAGCGGGGTCGAGCAGTTCTTC.

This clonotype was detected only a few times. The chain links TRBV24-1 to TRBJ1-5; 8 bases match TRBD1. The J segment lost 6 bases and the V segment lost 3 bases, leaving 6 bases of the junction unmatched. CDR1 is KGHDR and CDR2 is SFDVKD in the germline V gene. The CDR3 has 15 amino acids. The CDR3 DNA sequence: TGTGCCACCAGTGATCGTGAACAGGGGGGTCAGCCCCAGCATTTT. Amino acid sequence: CATSDREQGGQPQHF.

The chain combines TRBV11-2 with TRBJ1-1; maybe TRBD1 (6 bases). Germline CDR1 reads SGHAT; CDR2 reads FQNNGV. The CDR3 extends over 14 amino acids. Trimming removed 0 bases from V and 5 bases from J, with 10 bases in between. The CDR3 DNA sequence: TGTGCCAGCAGCTTAGAAGGGGGAGCTACTGAAGCTTTCTTT. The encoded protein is CASSLEGGATEAFF.